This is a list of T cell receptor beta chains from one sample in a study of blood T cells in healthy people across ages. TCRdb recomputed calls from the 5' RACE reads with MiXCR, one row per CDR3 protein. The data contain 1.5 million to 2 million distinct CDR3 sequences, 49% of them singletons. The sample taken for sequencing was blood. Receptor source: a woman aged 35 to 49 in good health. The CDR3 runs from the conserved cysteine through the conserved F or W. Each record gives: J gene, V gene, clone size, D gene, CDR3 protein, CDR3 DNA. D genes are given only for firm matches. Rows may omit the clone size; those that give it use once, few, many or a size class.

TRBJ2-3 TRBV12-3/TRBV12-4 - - CASSFGGPWEGQYF TGTGCCAGCAGTTTCGGCGGACCTTGGGAAGGGCAGTATTTT
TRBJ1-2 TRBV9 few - CASSPRTEGIYGYTF TGTGCCAGCAGCCCTCGGACGGAGGGGATCTATGGCTACACCTTC
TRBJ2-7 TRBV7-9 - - CASSLALWGNEQYF TGTGCCAGCAGCTTAGCATTGTGGGGGAACGAGCAGTACTTC
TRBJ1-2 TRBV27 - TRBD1 CASSPQPTGGAGSEGYTF TGTGCCAGCAGTCCCCAACCGACAGGGGGCGCCGGGTCTGAGGGCTACACCTTC
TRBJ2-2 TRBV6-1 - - CASSGGALNTGELFF TGTGCCAGCAGTGGGGGGGCATTAAACACCGGGGAGCTGTTTTTT
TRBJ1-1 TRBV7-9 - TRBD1 CASSPSRGRETEAFF TGTGCCAGCAGTCCTTCGAGGGGGCGTGAGACTGAAGCTTTCTTT
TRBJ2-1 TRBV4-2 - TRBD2 CASSQEPTGGRSYNEQFF TGTGCCAGCAGCCAGGAACCTACGGGGGGGCGATCCTACAATGAGCAGTTCTTC
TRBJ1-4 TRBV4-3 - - CASSQYNSLEEKLFF TGCGCCAGCAGCCAGTACAACAGTCTGGAGGAAAAACTGTTTTTT
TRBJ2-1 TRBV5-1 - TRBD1 CASSPSGTGVNEQFF TGCGCCAGCAGCCCTTCCGGGACAGGGGTCAATGAGCAGTTCTTC
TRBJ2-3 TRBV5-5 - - CASSTGQRLGDTQYF TGTGCCAGCAGCACAGGACAGCGGCTAGGAGATACGCAGTATTTT
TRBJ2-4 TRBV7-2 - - CASSLWSSSKNVQYF TGTGCCAGCAGCTTGTGGTCTAGTAGCAAAAACGTTCAGTACTTC
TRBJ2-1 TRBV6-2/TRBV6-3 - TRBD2 CASRPAGGPNNEQFF TGTGCCAGCAGGCCAGCGGGGGGGCCGAACAATGAGCAGTTCTTC
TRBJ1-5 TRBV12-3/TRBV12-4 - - CASSRTVQPQHF TGTGCCAGCAGTCGGACGGTTCAGCCCCAGCATTTT
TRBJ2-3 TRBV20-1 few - CSARGGAPDTQYF TGCAGTGCTAGGGGGGGGGCTCCAGATACGCAGTATTTT
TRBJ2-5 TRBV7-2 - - CASTKIPLDDNEQYF TGTGCCAGCACCAAGATCCCCCTGGACGACAATGAGCAGTACTTC
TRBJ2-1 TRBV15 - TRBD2 CATSRDTGLLSSYNEQFF TGTGCCACCAGCAGAGATACGGGACTACTCAGCTCCTACAATGAGCAGTTCTTC
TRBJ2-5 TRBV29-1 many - CSVLTGVETQYF TGCAGCGTTTTGACGGGCGTAGAGACCCAGTACTTC
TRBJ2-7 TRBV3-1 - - CASSRNSRYEQYF TGTGCCAGCAGCCGAAACTCCCGCTACGAGCAGTACTTC
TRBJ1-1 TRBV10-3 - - CAIRERTMNTEAFF TGTGCCATCAGGGAGAGGACGATGAACACTGAAGCTTTCTTT
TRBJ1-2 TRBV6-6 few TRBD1 CASREVQGAGNYGYTF TGTGCCAGCAGAGAAGTTCAGGGGGCTGGTAACTATGGCTACACCTTC
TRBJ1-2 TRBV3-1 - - CASSQDAEKPEGYTF TGTGCCAGCAGCCAAGATGCAGAGAAACCTGAGGGCTACACCTTC
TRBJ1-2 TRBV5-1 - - CASSTSDTGQYYGYTF TGCGCCAGCAGCACCTCGGACACTGGCCAGTACTATGGCTACACCTTC
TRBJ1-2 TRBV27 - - CASSLMVGVNYGYTF TGTGCCAGCAGTTTAATGGTAGGGGTAAACTATGGCTACACCTTC
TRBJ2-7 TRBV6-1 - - CASSNRDGPYEQYF TGTGCCAGCAGCAACCGGGACGGCCCCTACGAGCAGTACTTC
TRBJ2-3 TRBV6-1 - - CASSEIYLPPSTDTQYF TGTGCCAGCAGTGAGATTTACTTGCCCCCTAGCACAGATACGCAGTATTTT
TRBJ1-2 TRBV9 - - CASSEYTGTPVDGYTF TGTGCCAGCAGCGAATACACCGGGACGCCGGTCGATGGCTACACCTTC
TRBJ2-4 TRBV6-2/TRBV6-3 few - CASTIDKKNIQYF TGTGCCAGCACCATCGATAAGAAGAACATTCAGTACTTC
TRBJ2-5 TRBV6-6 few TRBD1 CASSYSRGDRGETQYF TGTGCCAGCAGTTACTCGAGAGGGGACAGGGGAGAGACCCAGTACTTC
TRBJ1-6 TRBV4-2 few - CASSQATDGYNSPLHF TGTGCCAGCAGCCAGGCCACGGACGGCTATAATTCACCCCTCCACTTT
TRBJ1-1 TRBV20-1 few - CSARQQDRNTEAFF TGCAGTGCTAGACAACAGGATAGGAACACTGAAGCTTTCTTT
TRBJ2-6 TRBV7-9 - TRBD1 CASNYRGPGVSGANVLTF TGTGCCAGCAACTACAGGGGTCCTGGCGTCTCTGGGGCCAACGTCCTGACTTTC
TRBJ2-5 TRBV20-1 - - CSARAPSAETQYF TGCAGTGCTAGAGCCCCCAGCGCGGAGACCCAGTACTTC
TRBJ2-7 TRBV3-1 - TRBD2 CASSSKTSGGSYEQYF TGTGCCAGCAGCTCCAAGACTAGCGGAGGATCCTACGAGCAGTACTTC
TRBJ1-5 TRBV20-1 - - CSAASDTSNQPQHF TGCAGTGCCGCTTCGGACACAAGCAATCAGCCCCAGCATTTT
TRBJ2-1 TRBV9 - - CASSVDVGQSNEQFF TGTGCCAGCAGCGTAGATGTCGGCCAGAGCAATGAGCAGTTCTTC
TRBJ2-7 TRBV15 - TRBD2 CATSRDPPGGYEQYF TGTGCCACCAGCAGAGATCCCCCGGGAGGCTACGAGCAGTACTTC
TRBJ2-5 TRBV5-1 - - CASSNSGETQYF TGCGCCAGCAGCAATTCGGGAGAGACCCAGTACTTC
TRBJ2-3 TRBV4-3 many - CASSQTGSDTQYF TGCGCCAGCAGCCAAACAGGGTCAGATACGCAGTATTTT
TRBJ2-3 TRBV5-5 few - CASLAADTQYF TGTGCCAGCCTCGCCGCAGATACGCAGTATTTT
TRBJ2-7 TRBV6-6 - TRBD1 CASSVRRDRGYEQYF TGTGCCAGCAGTGTCCGCCGGGACAGGGGCTACGAGCAGTACTTC
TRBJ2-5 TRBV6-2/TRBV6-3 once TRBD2 CASRRPGLAETQYF TGTGCCAGCAGGAGACCGGGACTAGCGGAGACCCAGTACTTC